The following is a TCR beta chain sequence with its context. Its antigen is not known. The data originate from a study of cytomegalovirus exposure and HLA in healthy donors. Primers: 60 Vbeta forward and 13 Jbeta reverse. Original data processing: As a later analysis found, there were 80 million or so unique TCR beta chains, of which some 9.9 million were shared. Assay used: immunoSEQ multiplex PCR; TCRdb lists only in-frame clones, some missing. The DNA was the basis for D and trimming; V, J and clone size are from that table. The data show roughly 220,000 clones, with more than 80% seen just once and 2.5% to 3% held by the top ten. Losses at the gene ends were 0 bases for V and 5 bases for J; bases not matched to a gene: 20. The CDR3 covers 20 residues. The V gene's germline CDR1 is SGHTS and CDR2 YDEGEE. As for the donors, each was a healthy bone marrow donor. Study results and caveats: Investigators reported 150 to 200 TCR beta chains as tied to cytomegalovirus.

This sequence was found in a man younger than 40 in good health and CMV-seronegative. The material sequenced was PBMCs. V usage is TRBV5-8 and J usage is TRBJ2-1; TRBD1 matches at 7 bases. The CDR3 sequence is CASSLAWVRPGGRQDNEQFF. Written as DNA, the CDR3 is TGTGCCAGCAGCTTGGCTTGGGTGAGACCAGGGGGAAGACAAGACAATGAGCAGTTCTTC.